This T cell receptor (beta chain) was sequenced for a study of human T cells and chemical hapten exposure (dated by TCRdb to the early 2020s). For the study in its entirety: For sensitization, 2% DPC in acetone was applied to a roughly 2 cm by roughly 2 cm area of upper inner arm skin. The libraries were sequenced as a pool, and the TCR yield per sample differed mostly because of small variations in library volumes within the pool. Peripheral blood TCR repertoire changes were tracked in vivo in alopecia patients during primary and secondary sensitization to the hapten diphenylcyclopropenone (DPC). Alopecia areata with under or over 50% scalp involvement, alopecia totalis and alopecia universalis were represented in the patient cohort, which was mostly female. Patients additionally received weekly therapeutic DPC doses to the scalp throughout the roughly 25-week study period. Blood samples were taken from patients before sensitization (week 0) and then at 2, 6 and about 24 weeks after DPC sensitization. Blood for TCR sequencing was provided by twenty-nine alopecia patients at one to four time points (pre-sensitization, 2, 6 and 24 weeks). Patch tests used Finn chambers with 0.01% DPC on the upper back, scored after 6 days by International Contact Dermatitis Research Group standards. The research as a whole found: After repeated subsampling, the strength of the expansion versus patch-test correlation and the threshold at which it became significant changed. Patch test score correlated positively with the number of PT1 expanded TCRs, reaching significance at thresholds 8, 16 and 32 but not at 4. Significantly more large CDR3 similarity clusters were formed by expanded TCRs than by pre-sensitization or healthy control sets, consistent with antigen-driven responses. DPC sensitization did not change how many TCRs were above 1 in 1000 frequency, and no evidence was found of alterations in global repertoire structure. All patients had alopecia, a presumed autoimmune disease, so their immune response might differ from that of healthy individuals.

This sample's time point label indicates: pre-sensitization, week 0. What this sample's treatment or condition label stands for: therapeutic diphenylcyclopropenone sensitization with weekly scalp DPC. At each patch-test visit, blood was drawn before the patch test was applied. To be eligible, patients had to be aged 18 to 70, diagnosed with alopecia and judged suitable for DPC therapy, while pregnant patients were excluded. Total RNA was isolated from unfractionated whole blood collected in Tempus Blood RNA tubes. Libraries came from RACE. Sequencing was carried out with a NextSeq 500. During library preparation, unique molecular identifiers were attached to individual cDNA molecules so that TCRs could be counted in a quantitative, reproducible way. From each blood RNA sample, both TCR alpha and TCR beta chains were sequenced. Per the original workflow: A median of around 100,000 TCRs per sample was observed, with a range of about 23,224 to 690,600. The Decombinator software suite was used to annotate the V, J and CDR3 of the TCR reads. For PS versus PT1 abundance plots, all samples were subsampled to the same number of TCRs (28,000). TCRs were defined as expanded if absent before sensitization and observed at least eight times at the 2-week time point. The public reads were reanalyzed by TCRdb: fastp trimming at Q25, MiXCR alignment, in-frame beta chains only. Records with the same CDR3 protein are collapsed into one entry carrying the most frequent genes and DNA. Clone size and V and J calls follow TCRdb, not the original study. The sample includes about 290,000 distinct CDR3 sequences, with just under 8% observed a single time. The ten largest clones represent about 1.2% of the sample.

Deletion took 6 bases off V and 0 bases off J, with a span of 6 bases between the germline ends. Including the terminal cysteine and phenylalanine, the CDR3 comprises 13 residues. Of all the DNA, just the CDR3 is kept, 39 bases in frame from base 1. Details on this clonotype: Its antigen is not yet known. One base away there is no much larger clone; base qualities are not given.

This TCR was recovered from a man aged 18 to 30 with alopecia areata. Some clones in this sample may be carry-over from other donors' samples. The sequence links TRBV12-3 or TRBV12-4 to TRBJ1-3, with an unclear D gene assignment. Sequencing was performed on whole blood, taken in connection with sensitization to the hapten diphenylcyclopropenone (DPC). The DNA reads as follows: TGTGCCAGCAGGCAGAACTCTGGAAACACCATATATTTT. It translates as CASRQNSGNTIYF.